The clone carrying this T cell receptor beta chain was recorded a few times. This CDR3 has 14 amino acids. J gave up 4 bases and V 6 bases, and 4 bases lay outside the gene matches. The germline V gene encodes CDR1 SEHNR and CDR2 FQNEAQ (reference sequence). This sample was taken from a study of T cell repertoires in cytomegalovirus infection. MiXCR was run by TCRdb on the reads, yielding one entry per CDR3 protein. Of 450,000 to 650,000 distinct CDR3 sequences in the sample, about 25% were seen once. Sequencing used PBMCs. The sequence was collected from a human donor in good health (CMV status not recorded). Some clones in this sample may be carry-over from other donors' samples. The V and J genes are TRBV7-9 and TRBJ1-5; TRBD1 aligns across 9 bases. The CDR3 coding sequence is TGTGCCAGCAGGAGCGGACAGGGGAATCAGCCCCAGCATTTT. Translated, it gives CASRSGQGNQPQHF. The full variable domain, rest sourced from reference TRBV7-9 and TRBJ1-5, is DTGVSQNPRHKITKRGQNVTFRCDPISEHNRLYWYRQTLGQGPEFLTYFQNEAQLEKSRLLSDRFSAERPKGSFSTLEIQRTEQGDSAMYLCASRSGQGNQPQHFGDGTRLSIL.